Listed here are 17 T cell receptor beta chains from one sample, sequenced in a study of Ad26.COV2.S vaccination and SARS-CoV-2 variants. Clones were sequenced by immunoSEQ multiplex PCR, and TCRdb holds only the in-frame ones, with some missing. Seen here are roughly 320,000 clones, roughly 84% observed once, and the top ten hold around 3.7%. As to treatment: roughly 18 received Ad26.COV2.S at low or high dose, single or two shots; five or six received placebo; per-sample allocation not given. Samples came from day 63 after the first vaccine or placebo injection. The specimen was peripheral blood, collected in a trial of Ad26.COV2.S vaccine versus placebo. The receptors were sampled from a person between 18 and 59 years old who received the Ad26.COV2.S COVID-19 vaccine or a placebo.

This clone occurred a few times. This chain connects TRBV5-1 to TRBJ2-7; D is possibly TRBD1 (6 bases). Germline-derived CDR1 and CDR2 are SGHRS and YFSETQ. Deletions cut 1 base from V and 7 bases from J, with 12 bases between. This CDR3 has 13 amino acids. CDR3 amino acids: CASSLQGQGEQYF. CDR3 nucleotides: TGCGCCAGCAGCTTGCAGGGCCAGGGGGAGCAGTACTTC.

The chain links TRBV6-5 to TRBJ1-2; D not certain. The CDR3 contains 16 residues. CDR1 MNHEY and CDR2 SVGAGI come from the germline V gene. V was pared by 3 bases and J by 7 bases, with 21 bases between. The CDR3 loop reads CASSYGPEGATGGYTF. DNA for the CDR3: TGTGCCAGCAGTTATGGCCCTGAGGGCGCCACTGGTGGCTACACCTTC.

CDR3 sequence reads: CASSSGSASNEKLFF. CDR3 sequence (DNA): TGTGCCAGTAGTTCGGGGTCTGCATCTAATGAAAAACTGTTTTTT. The rearrangement uses TRBV19 and TRBJ1-4; D call uncertain. The length of the CDR3 is 15 residues. Trimming took 5 bases from V and 3 from J, leaving 13 bases between them. The germline CDR1 and CDR2 sequences are LNHDA and SQIVND (reference sequence).

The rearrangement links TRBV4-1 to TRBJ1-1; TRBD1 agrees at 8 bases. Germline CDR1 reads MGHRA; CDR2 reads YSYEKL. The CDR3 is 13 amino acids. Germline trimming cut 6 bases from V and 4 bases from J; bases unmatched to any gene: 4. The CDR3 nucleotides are TGCGCCAGCAGGACAGGGGATGGCACTGAAGCTTTCTTT. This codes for CASRTGDGTEAFF.

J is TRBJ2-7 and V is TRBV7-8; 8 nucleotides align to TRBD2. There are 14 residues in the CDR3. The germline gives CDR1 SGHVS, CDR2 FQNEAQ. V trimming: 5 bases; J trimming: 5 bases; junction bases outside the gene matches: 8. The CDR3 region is CASSEVGGADEQYF. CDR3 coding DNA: TGTGCCAGCAGCGAAGTCGGGGGGGCGGACGAGCAGTACTTC.

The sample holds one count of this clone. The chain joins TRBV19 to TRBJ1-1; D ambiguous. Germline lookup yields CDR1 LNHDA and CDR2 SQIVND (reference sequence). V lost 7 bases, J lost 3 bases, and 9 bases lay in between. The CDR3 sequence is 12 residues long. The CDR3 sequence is CASTTSDTEAFF. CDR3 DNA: TGTGCCAGTACGACTAGTGACACTGAAGCTTTCTTT.

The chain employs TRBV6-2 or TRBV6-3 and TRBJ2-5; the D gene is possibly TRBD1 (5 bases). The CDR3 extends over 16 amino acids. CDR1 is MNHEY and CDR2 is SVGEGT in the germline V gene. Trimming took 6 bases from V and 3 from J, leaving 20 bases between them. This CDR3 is CASSLEPRGFEETQYF. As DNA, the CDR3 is TGTGCCAGCAGCCTAGAACCTAGGGGCTTCGAAGAGACCCAGTACTTC.

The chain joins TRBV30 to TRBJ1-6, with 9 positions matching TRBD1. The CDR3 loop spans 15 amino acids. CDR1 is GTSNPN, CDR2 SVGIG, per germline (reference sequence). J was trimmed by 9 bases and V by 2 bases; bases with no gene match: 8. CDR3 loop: CAWSPLQGAGSPLHF. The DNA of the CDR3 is TGTGCCTGGAGTCCCTTACAGGGGGCCGGTTCACCCCTCCACTTT.

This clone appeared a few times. As DNA, the CDR3 is TGTGCCAGCAGCGTAGTAGGCGGACTCGACACTGAAGCTTTCTTT. Translating gives CASSVVGGLDTEAFF. The chain is built from TRBV9 and TRBJ1-1; D is unresolved. Germline V CDR1 and CDR2: SGDLS, YYNGEE. The V gene lost 0 bases and the J gene lost 3 bases, with 12 bases spanning the gap. There are 15 residues in the CDR3.

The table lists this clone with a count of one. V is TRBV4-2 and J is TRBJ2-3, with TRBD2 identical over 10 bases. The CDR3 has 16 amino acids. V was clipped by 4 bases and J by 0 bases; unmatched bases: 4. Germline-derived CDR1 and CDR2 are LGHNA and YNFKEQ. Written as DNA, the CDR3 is TGTGCCAGCAGCCTTAGGACTAGCGGAAGCACAGATACGCAGTATTTT. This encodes CASSLRTSGSTDTQYF.

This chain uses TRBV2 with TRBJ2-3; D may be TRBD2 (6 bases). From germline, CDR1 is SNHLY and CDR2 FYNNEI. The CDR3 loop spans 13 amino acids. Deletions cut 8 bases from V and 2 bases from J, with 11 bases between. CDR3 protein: CASLAGPTDTQYF. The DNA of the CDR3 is TGTGCCAGCCTGGCGGGGCCCACAGATACGCAGTATTTT.

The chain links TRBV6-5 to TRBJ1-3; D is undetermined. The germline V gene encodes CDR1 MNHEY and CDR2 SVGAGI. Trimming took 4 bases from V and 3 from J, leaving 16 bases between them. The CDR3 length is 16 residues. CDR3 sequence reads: CASSLSAISGGNTIYF. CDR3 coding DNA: TGTGCCAGCAGTTTGTCGGCTATATCGGGTGGAAACACCATATATTTT.

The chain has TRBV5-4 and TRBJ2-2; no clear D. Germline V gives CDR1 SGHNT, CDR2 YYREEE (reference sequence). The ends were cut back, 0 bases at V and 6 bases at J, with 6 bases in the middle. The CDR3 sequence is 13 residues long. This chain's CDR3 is CASSLEWSGELFF. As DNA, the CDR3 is TGTGCCAGCAGCTTGGAGTGGTCCGGGGAGCTGTTTTTT.

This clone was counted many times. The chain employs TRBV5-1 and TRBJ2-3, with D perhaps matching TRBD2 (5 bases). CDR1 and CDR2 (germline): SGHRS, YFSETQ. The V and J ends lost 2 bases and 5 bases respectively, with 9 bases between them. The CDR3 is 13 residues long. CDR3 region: CASSFGIRDTQYF. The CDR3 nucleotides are TGCGCCAGCAGCTTCGGGATTAGAGATACGCAGTATTTT.

CDR3 sequence reads: CASSFNGQDGSEQYF. The CDR3 nucleotides are TGTGCCAGCAGCTTTAACGGACAGGATGGAAGCGAGCAGTACTTC. The V gene is TRBV7-2, the J gene TRBJ2-7, with TRBD1 identical over 7 bases. The CDR3 has 15 residues. With 3 bases clipped from V and 6 bases from J, the junction kept 11 bases outside the gene matches. The germline V gene has CDR1 SGHTA and CDR2 FQGNSA. The entire variable domain, with the rest obtained from reference TRBV7-2 and TRBJ2-7, is as follows: GAGVSQSPSNKVTEKGKDVELRCDPISGHTALYWYRQSLGQGLEFLIYFQGNSAPDKSGLPSDRFSAERTGGSVSTLTIQRTQQEDSAVYLCASSFNGQDGSEQYFGPGTRLTVT.

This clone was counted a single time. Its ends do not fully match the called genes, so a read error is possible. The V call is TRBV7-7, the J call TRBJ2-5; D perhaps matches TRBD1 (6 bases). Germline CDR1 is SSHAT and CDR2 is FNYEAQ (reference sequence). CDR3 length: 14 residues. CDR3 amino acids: CASSLGDRQETQYF. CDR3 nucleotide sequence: TGTGCTAGCAGTCTAGGAGACAGGCAAGAGACCCAGTACTTC.

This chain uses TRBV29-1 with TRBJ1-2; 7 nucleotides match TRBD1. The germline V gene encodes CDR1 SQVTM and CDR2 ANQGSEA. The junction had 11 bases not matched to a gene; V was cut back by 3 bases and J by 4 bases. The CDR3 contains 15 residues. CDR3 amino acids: CSVETRQGSSYGYTF. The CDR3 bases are TGCAGCGTTGAGACCCGACAGGGTAGCAGCTATGGCTACACCTTC.